This TCR beta chain was profiled in a study of STAT3 mutations in large granular lymphocyte leukemia. Study-level points and caveats: In T-cell large granular lymphocyte leukemia, about half of patients showed multiple immunodominant subclonotypes.

V lost 3 bases to trimming and J lost 0 bases; unmatched junction nucleotides: 0. This CDR3 has 14 residues. The germline CDR1 and CDR2 sequences are KGHSH and LQKENI. In regard to this clone: Its target is not known.

The method was immunoSEQ multiplex PCR; TCRdb's version includes in-frame clones alone and lacks a portion of them. There are under 5,000 clones in the sample; about four fifths occur only once, and under 80% lies in the top ten. Sequenced input: peripheral blood mononuclear cells. The J gene is TRBJ2-5, the V gene TRBV18; TRBD2 matches at 8 bases. The TCR originated in a man in his forties or fifties with T-cell large granular lymphocyte leukemia. Some clones in this sample may be carry-over from other donors' samples. CDR3 bases: TGTGCCAGCTCACCGGGACTAGACCAAGAGACCCAGTACTTC. It codes for CASSPGLDQETQYF.